This TCR beta chain derives from a study of cytomegalovirus exposure and HLA in healthy donors (dated by TCRdb to the late 2010s). Study-wide context: According to a later analysis, the 120 or so validation repertoires were produced on the same platform as the approximately 610 repertoires of the first cohort. The study aimed to test whether signatures of past pathogen exposure could be identified by cataloging public T cell receptors. Besides the first cohort of roughly 700 subjects, a separate validation cohort made up of over 100 different subjects was used. To predict cytomegalovirus infection status, the study brought together high-throughput TCR immunosequencing, statistical association of individual TCRs with disease status, and machine learning.

Results and caveats for the whole study, not just this receptor: A total of around 150 TCR beta chains were listed by the study as associated with cytomegalovirus. The authors suggested that the approach could potentially be generalized to other disease states and immunological phenotypes. All 110 or so repertoires were used to score co-occurrence in the validation cohort in a later analysis, because that analysis had no HLA typing for the cohort. Most TCR sequences were seen in very few donors, while some public TCRs were found in many individuals. Of the cluster scores, 94% were above 0 in a later analysis, which found that TCRs clustered in the first cohort also tended to co-occur in the 120 validation repertoires. In vitro tests confirmed that three of the cytomegalovirus-associated TCR beta chains recognize cytomegalovirus antigens. The classifier was reported to diagnose cytomegalovirus status with high specificity and sensitivity in both the original and validation cohorts.

Donors formed part of the validation cohort, which comprised 120 or so subjects and was distinct from the first cohort of under 850 subjects. Libraries were built with the immunoSEQ multiplex PCR assay. The original pipeline was this. A statistical classification framework was built to diagnose cytomegalovirus status from the catalog of TCR beta chain sequences. Imported from immuneACCESS, the table was reduced by TCRdb to in-frame sequences with V and J called. These copies leave out some clones; in studies compared against another copy, an unresolved V gene accounts for under half, and the cause of the remainder is not known. D and trimming come from the DNA, and the V and J calls and clone size come from that table. The sample yields 280,000 or so clones; 70% to 90% were counted once. The ten largest clones take up approximately 0.88% of the sample. To note about this clone: It has no known antigen specificity. Base quality data are lacking; no much larger clone is found one base away.

Sequencing was done on a sample of PBMCs. The TCR originated in a woman younger than 35 in good health and CMV-seronegative.

The CDR3 loop reads CASSYSGRAVDTQYF. In nucleotide form, the sequence is TGTGCCAGCAGTTATAGCGGGAGGGCCGTAGATACGCAGTATTTT. The V and J genes are TRBV9 and TRBJ2-3; 11 bases in between match TRBD2. Trimming leaves V shorter by 5 bases and J shorter by 5 bases, with the junction holding 7 bases beyond the gene matches. Sequences SGDLS (CDR1) and YYNGEE (CDR2) are obtained from the germline V gene. The CDR3 numbers 15 residues from cysteine through phenylalanine. Solely the CDR3 DNA is kept, with 45 bases framed from the first base.